A selection of T cell receptor beta chains follows, all from one sample in a study of shared clonotypes between healthy human individuals. Generated by immunoSEQ multiplex PCR, the TCRdb table keeps only in-frame clones and is missing some. The sample lists some 2.1 million clones; 95% were seen once. Sequences were obtained from naive CD4+ T cells sorted from blood. These receptors came from a man aged 18 to 30 in good health. The CDR3 runs from the conserved cysteine through the conserved F or W. The order of the fields is V gene, clone size, J gene, D gene, CDR3 protein, CDR3 DNA. A D gene is named only where the DNA matches it firmly. Part of the rows lack a size; the others show once, few, many or a class for expanded clones.

TRBV30	once	TRBJ1-3	.	CAGTRGGTGNTIYF	TGTGCCGGAACGAGGGGGGGTACAGGAAACACCATATATTTT
TRBV9	.	TRBJ1-5	TRBD1	CASSLGQINQPQHF	TGTGCCAGCAGCCTGGGACAGATCAATCAGCCCCAGCATTTT
TRBV10-2	once	TRBJ2-2	TRBD2	CASLGTSGNTGELFF	TGCGCCAGCCTCGGGACTAGCGGCAACACCGGGGAGCTGTTTTTT
TRBV5-6	once	TRBJ2-7	TRBD1	CASSWGQGSYEQYF	TGTGCCAGCAGCTGGGGACAGGGCTCCTACGAGCAGTACTTC
TRBV9	.	TRBJ2-1	.	CASSVATLDWNEQFF	TGTGCCAGCAGCGTAGCTACTTTGGACTGGAATGAGCAGTTCTTC
TRBV28	.	TRBJ1-5	TRBD1	CASSDRTGPFNQPQHF	TGTGCCAGCAGTGACCGGACAGGGCCCTTCAATCAGCCCCAGCATTTT
TRBV7-2	.	TRBJ1-2	.	CASSLAPQGRGYTF	TGTGCCAGCAGCTTAGCGCCCCAGGGAAGAGGCTACACCTTC
TRBV6-5	.	TRBJ2-3	TRBD2	CASSYWGLALTDTQYF	TGTGCCAGCAGTTACTGGGGACTAGCCCTCACAGATACGCAGTATTTT
TRBV28	once	TRBJ1-1	.	CASSLGGTRAEAFF	TGTGCCAGCAGTTTAGGGGGGACGAGGGCTGAAGCTTTCTTT
TRBV28	.	TRBJ2-2	TRBD2	CASSRLAGDAANTGELFF	TGTGCCAGCAGTCGACTAGCGGGGGATGCCGCGAACACCGGGGAGCTGTTTTTT
TRBV4-1	.	TRBJ1-3	.	CASSQRQGGLYSGNTIYF	TGCGCCAGCAGCCAGAGACAAGGTGGACTTTACTCTGGAAACACCATATATTTT
TRBV28	.	TRBJ2-3	.	CASSSETRSTDTQYF	TGTGCCAGCAGTTCAGAGACTAGAAGCACAGATACGCAGTATTTT
TRBV5-1	.	TRBJ2-3	.	CASKMDQIRSTDTQYF	TGCGCCAGCAAGATGGACCAAATTCGTAGCACAGATACGCAGTATTTT
TRBV7-7	.	TRBJ2-5	TRBD1	CASSNRQGAQETQYF	TGTGCTAGCAGCAACCGACAGGGGGCGCAGGAGACCCAGTACTTC
TRBV18	.	TRBJ2-1	.	CASSPNEGGNEQFF	TGTGCCAGCTCACCGAACGAAGGGGGCAATGAGCAGTTCTTC
TRBV27	.	TRBJ1-4	.	CASSLLGVQEKLFF	TGTGCCAGCAGTTTACTGGGAGTTCAGGAAAAACTGTTTTTT
TRBV6-4	.	TRBJ2-7	.	CASSNSYEQYF	TGTGCCAGCAGCAACTCCTACGAGCAGTACTTC
TRBV5-6	.	TRBJ1-6	.	CASSLRRGNYNSPLHF	TGTGCCAGCAGCCTTCGCCGCGGTAACTATAATTCACCCCTCCACTTT
TRBV5-1	.	TRBJ2-5	.	CASSEWTPRQETQYF	TGCGCCAGCAGCGAGTGGACACCTCGCCAAGAGACCCAGTACTTC
TRBV27	once	TRBJ1-2	.	CASSSRQNYGYTF	TGTGCCAGCAGTTCGAGACAGAACTATGGCTACACCTTC
TRBV19	.	TRBJ2-2	.	CASSTDTNTGELFF	TGTGCCAGTAGTACGGACACTAACACCGGGGAGCTGTTTTTT
TRBV2	once	TRBJ2-7	TRBD2	CASSAVAGEEEQYF	TGTGCCAGCAGTGCGGTAGCGGGGGAGGAAGAGCAGTACTTC
TRBV2	.	TRBJ2-2	.	CASSDGGAGTGELFF	TGTGCCAGCAGTGACGGAGGGGCGGGCACCGGGGAGCTGTTTTTT
TRBV4-1	.	TRBJ2-5	.	CASSQDPATTVGETQYF	TGCGCCAGCAGCCAAGATCCGGCAACCACCGTAGGGGAGACCCAGTACTTC
TRBV7-2	.	TRBJ2-7	TRBD2	CASSLVGLAGPYEQYF	TGTGCCAGCAGCTTAGTTGGCCTAGCGGGGCCCTACGAGCAGTACTTC
TRBV14	once	TRBJ1-4	.	CASSQEYGEKLFF	TGTGCCAGCAGCCAAGAGTATGGAGAAAAACTGTTTTTT
TRBV5-1	.	TRBJ2-2	TRBD1	CASSWGQFYTGELFF	TGCGCCAGCAGCTGGGGACAGTTTTACACCGGGGAGCTGTTTTTT
TRBV2	.	TRBJ2-7	TRBD2	CASRQRGYSYEQYF	TGTGCCAGTAGACAGCGGGGCTACTCCTACGAGCAGTACTTC
TRBV4-3	.	TRBJ2-1	TRBD1	CASSQRSRDRGLSPSNEQFF	TGCGCCAGCAGCCAAAGAAGCCGGGACAGGGGGCTATCCCCTTCCAATGAGCAGTTCTTC
TRBV28	.	TRBJ1-3	.	CASSLAGQGPSGNTIYF	TGTGCCAGCAGTTTAGCGGGGCAGGGGCCCTCTGGAAACACCATATATTTT
TRBV30	.	TRBJ1-1	.	CAYTLRGEAFF	TGTGCCTACACTCTACGGGGTGAAGCTTTCTTT
TRBV29-1	.	TRBJ2-7	TRBD1	CSVGGTVYEQYF	TGCAGCGTTGGAGGGACAGTTTACGAGCAGTACTTC
TRBV4-1	.	TRBJ2-7	TRBD1	CASSQTGQGPPSSYEQYF	TGCGCCAGCAGCCAGACGGGACAGGGGCCCCCGAGCTCCTACGAGCAGTACTTC
TRBV10-2	.	TRBJ2-4	.	CASSEFGRAKNIQYF	TGCGCCAGCAGTGAGTTCGGCCGAGCCAAAAACATTCAGTACTTC
TRBV7-9	.	TRBJ2-5	.	CASSLGGYQETQYF	TGTGCCAGCAGCTTAGGGGGATACCAAGAGACCCAGTACTTC
TRBV6-1	.	TRBJ1-4	TRBD1	CASRDLTGVVEKLFF	TGTGCCAGCAGAGACCTTACAGGGGTTGTTGAAAAACTGTTTTTT
TRBV5-1	.	TRBJ1-3	.	CASSLVGQISGNTIYF	TGCGCCAGCAGCTTGGTAGGACAGATCTCTGGAAACACCATATATTTT
TRBV2	.	TRBJ1-2	.	CASSVRRGYGYTF	TGTGCCAGCAGTGTGAGGAGGGGCTATGGCTACACCTTC
TRBV7-9	.	TRBJ2-7	.	CASSLARPGVPEQYF	TGTGCCAGCAGCTTAGCGAGGCCAGGGGTGCCCGAGCAGTACTTC
TRBV5-8	.	TRBJ2-5	.	CASSLYAGQETQYF	TGTGCCAGCAGCTTGTACGCAGGCCAAGAGACCCAGTACTTC
TRBV6-6	.	TRBJ2-1	.	CASSPETGNRAEQFF	TGTGCCAGCAGCCCCGAAACAGGGAACAGAGCTGAGCAGTTCTTC
TRBV28	.	TRBJ2-7	.	CATSSPGSSYEQYF	TGTGCCACCTCAAGCCCAGGGAGCTCCTACGAGCAGTACTTC
TRBV7-2	.	TRBJ2-7	TRBD2	CASSLGTSASYEQYF	TGTGCCAGCAGCTTAGGGACTAGCGCGTCCTACGAGCAGTACTTC
TRBV11-2	.	TRBJ2-1	TRBD1	CASSQTGTGLYNEQFF	TGTGCCAGCAGCCAGACCGGGACAGGGCTTTACAATGAGCAGTTCTTC
TRBV2	.	TRBJ2-2	.	CASSEQYTGELFF	TGTGCCAGCAGTGAACAGTACACCGGGGAGCTGTTTTTT
TRBV2	.	TRBJ1-2	.	CASSARKEGGGYTF	TGTGCCAGCAGCGCCCGGAAGGAGGGGGGTGGCTACACCTTC
TRBV7-2	.	TRBJ2-1	.	CASSLAGYAYNEQFF	TGTGCCAGCAGTTTAGCAGGCTACGCCTACAATGAGCAGTTCTTC
TRBV10-2	once	TRBJ2-5	TRBD2	CASRGTSGVAQYF	TGCGCCAGCAGAGGGACTAGCGGGGTGGCCCAGTACTTC
TRBV5-6	.	TRBJ1-4	.	CASSNWGFPNEKLFF	TGTGCCAGCAGCAATTGGGGGTTTCCTAATGAAAAACTGTTTTTT
TRBV19	.	TRBJ1-3	TRBD1	CASTTTGAGNTIYF	TGTGCCAGTACTACGACAGGGGCTGGAAACACCATATATTTT
TRBV7-3	.	TRBJ2-1	.	CASSLTANEQFF	TGTGCCAGCAGCTTAACGGCGAATGAGCAGTTCTTC
TRBV6-1	.	TRBJ1-5	.	CASRADLQQGQPQHF	TGTGCCAGCAGGGCCGACCTGCAACAGGGTCAGCCCCAGCATTTT
TRBV25-1	.	TRBJ2-1	.	CASSAGLEQFF	TGTGCCAGCAGTGCCGGATTAGAGCAGTTCTTC